These 8 T cell receptor beta chains came from one sample sequenced in a study of T cell clones after liver transplantation. Assay: immunoSEQ multiplex PCR; the TCRdb copy retains only in-frame clones and omits some. The data show 70,000 to 85,000 clones, about four fifths seen once. The specimen comprised CD4+ T cells from blood, sampled before liver transplant. These receptors came from a human donor who received a liver transplant.

V gene TRBV28 combines with J gene TRBJ1-5, with 7 bases that match TRBD1. Germline V gene sequence: CDR1 MDHEN, CDR2 SYDVKM. This CDR3 is built from 18 residues. V was pared by 1 base and J by 0 bases, with 9 bases of the junction left unmatched. The DNA for the CDR3 is TGTGCCAGCAGTTTATCAGGGGGTATTGGGAATAGCAATCAGCCCCAGCATTTT. It encodes CASSLSGGIGNSNQPQHF.

The chain couples TRBV10-1 to TRBJ1-1; weak D call: TRBD1 (5 bases). The CDR3 has 14 amino acids. Deletions cut 6 bases from V and 2 bases from J, with 13 bases between. Germline loops: CDR1 WNHNN, CDR2 SYGVQD (reference sequence). The CDR3 reads CASRPGTANTEAFF. The CDR3 DNA reads TGCGCCAGCAGGCCCGGGACGGCCAACACTGAAGCTTTCTTT.

J is TRBJ1-5 and V is TRBV6-6; 10 bases are a match to TRBD1. The length of the CDR3 is 16 residues. Germline values: CDR1 MNHNY, CDR2 SVGAGI (reference sequence). V lost 7 bases to trimming and J lost 7 bases; unmatched junction nucleotides: 13. CDR3 DNA sequence: TGTGCCAGCACGACCCTACCGACAGGGGGCCGGCAGCCCCAGCATTTT. The encoded protein is CASTTLPTGGRQPQHF.

V and J are TRBV28 and TRBJ1-5; D not resolved. CDR1 and CDR2 (germline): MDHEN, SYDVKM. V dropped 2 bases and J dropped 2 bases, with 7 bases sitting between them. This CDR3 is built from 14 residues. CDR3 in DNA: TGTGCCAGCAGTTTACCCCGGGGCAATCAGCCCCAGCATTTT. Amino acids: CASSLPRGNQPQHF.

The chain joins TRBV6-1 to TRBJ1-2, with 12 bases fitting TRBD1. The trim removed 2 bases at V and 6 bases at J, leaving 4 bases unmatched. CDR3 length: 15 amino acids. The germline gives CDR1 MNHNS, CDR2 SASEGT. The chain's CDR3 is CASSEWGQGADGYTF. CDR3 in DNA: TGTGCCAGCAGTGAATGGGGACAGGGGGCGGATGGCTACACCTTC.

The chain uses TRBV18 and TRBJ1-2, with TRBD1 as a possible D gene (5 bases). The CDR3 runs 14 residues. The germline gives CDR1 KGHSH, CDR2 LQKENI. Trimming pared 2 bases from V and 5 bases from J, leaving 12 bases between. For the CDR3, the DNA is TGTGCCAGCTCACCAGGGGACGGCCCGTATGGCTACACCTTC. Amino acids: CASSPGDGPYGYTF.

The J gene is TRBJ2-1, the V gene TRBV7-3; D might be TRBD2 (5 bases). CDR1 and CDR2 (germline): SGHTA, FQGTGA. Trimming cost V 5 bases and J 4 bases, with 15 bases left between them. This CDR3 spans 15 amino acids. This CDR3 is CASSQDRTGYNEQFF. The CDR3 nucleotides are TGTGCCAGCAGCCAGGATAGGACTGGATACAATGAGCAGTTCTTC.

This chain joins TRBV7-8 and TRBJ2-7, with a possible D match to TRBD1 (6 bases). Trimming took 2 bases from V and 0 from J, leaving 11 bases between them. Germline V gene sequence: CDR1 SGHVS, CDR2 FQNEAQ. This CDR3 is 15 amino acids long. DNA for the CDR3: TGTGCCAGCAGCTTAAGTTACAGGGTCTCCTACGAGCAGTACTTC. It specifies CASSLSYRVSYEQYF.